This T cell receptor beta chain was captured by sequencing in a study of vaccination and CD4 T cells after COVID-19. For the study at large: SARS-CoV-2 positivity in convalescent patients was established by nasal swab PCR; nine had mild and one severe disease.

J gave up 2 bases and V 5 bases, and 2 bases lay outside the gene matches. The CDR3 runs 13 residues. Germline CDR1 is MNHEY and CDR2 is SMNVEV (reference sequence). Notes on this clonotype: Its target is not known.

With the Oncomine TCR Beta short-read assay, DNA from cultured CD4+ T cells was sequenced. TCRdb analysed the PCR reads with MiXCR anew, one entry per CDR3 protein. The sample yields 16,000 or so distinct CDR3 sequences, approximately 56% seen once. Time point in this sample: late sampling 161 to 241 days after vaccination in a few convalescent patients. Treatment of the sample: roughly ten-day PBMC culture with coronavirus spike peptide pools or control peptides (ViraFEST assay). Per-well cultures of millions of PBMCs received roughly 9.8 IU/ml IL-2 and around 10 ug/ml peptide pools. The specimen was CD4+ T cells from blood, cultured in vitro, collected about 7 months after SARS-CoV-2 vaccination. This chain connects TRBV27 to TRBJ2-5; 7 bases are shared with TRBD1. The TCR originated in a human donor who had recovered from COVID-19. The CDR3 DNA reads as TGTGCCAGCAGTCGGACAGGTCAAGAGACCCAGTACTTC. Translating it yields CASSRTGQETQYF.